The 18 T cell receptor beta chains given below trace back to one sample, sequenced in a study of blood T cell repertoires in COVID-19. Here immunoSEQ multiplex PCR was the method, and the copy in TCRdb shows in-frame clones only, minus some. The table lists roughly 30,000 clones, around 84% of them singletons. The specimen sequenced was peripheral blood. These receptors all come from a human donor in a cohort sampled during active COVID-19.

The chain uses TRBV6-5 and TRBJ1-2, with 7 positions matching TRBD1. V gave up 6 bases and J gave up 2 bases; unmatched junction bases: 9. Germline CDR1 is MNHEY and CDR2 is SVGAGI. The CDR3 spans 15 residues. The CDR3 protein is CASRAYTGENYGYTF. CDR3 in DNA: TGTGCCAGCAGGGCCTATACAGGGGAGAACTATGGCTACACCTTC.

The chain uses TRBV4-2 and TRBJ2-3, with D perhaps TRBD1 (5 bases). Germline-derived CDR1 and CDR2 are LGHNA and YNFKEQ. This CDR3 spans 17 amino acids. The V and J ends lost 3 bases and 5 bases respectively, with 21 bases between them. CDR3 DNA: TGTGCCAGCAGCCAGACTGCAGGGAATAGGGGCCAAGATACGCAGTATTTT. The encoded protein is CASSQTAGNRGQDTQYF.

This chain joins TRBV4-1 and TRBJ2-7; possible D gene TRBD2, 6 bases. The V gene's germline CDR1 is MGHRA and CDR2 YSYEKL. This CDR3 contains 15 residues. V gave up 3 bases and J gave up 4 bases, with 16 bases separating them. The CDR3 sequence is CASSHATGGEYEQYF. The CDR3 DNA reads TGCGCCAGCAGCCACGCTACTGGAGGGGAGTACGAGCAGTACTTC.

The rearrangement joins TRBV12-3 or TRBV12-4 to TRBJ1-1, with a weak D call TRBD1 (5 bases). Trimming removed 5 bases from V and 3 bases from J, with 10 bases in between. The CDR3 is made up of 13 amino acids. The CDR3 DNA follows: TGTGCCAGCAGTCAGGGAAGGGACACTGAAGCTTTCTTT. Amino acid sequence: CASSQGRDTEAFF.

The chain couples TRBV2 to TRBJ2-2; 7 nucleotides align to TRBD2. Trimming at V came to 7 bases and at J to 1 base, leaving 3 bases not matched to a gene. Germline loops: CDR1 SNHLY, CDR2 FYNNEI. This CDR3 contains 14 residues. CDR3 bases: TGTGCCAGCAAGGGCGGGGGGAACACCGGGGAGCTGTTTTTT. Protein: CASKGGGNTGELFF.

Here the CDR3 reads CSALQQLNTGELFF. The CDR3 nucleotides are TGCAGCGCTTTACAGCAATTGAACACCGGGGAGCTGTTTTTT. The chain recombines TRBV29-1 with TRBJ2-2; no clear D. CDR1 is SQVTM, CDR2 ANQGSEA, per germline. The length of the CDR3 is 14 residues. V was pared by 7 bases and J by 1 base, with 13 bases between.

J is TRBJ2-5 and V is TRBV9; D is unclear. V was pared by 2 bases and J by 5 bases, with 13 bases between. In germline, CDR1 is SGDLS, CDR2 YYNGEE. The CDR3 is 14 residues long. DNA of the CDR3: TGTGCCAGCAGCGTCTTGGGCGCTGGGGAGACCCAGTACTTC. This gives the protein CASSVLGAGETQYF.

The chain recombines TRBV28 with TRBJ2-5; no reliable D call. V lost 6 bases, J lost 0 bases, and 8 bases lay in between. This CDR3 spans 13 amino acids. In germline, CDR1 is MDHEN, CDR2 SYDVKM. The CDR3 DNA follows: TGTGCCAGCAGAGAGGCAGACCAAGAGACCCAGTACTTC. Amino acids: CASREADQETQYF.

The CDR3 nucleotides read TGTGCCAGCAGCCTCGGGACTAGCGGTTCCTACAATGAGCAGTTCTTC. Residues: CASSLGTSGSYNEQFF. This chain joins TRBV5-4 and TRBJ2-1, with 11 bases lining up with TRBD2. The V gene end was trimmed by 4 bases and the J gene end by 1 base; junction bases not matched to a gene: 4. Germline values: CDR1 SGHNT, CDR2 YYREEE (reference sequence). This CDR3 is 16 amino acids long.

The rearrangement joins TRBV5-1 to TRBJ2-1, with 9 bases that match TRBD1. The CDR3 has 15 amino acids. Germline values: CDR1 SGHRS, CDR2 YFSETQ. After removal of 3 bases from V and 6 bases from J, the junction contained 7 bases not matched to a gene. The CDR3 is CASSSTRDRANEQFF. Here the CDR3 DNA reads TGCGCCAGCAGCTCAACCCGGGACAGGGCCAATGAGCAGTTCTTC. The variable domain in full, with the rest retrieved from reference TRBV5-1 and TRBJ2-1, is KAGVTQTPRYLIKTRGQQVTLSCSPISGHRSVSWYQQTPGQGLQFLFEYFSETQRNKGNFPGRFSGRQFSNSRSEMNVSTLELGDSALYLCASSSTRDRANEQFFGPGTRLTVL.

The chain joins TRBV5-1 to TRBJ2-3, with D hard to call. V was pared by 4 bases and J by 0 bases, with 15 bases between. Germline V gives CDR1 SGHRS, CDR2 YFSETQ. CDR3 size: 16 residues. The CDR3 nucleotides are TGCGCCAGCAGCCTCAATACGGCGACTAGCACAGATACGCAGTATTTT. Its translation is CASSLNTATSTDTQYF.

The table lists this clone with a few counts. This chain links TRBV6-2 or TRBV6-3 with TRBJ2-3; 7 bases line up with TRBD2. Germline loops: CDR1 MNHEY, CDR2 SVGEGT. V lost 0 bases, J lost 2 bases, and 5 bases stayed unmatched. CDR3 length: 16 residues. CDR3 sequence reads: CASSYSTGGFTDTQYF. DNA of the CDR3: TGTGCCAGCAGTTACTCGACCGGGGGGTTCACAGATACGCAGTATTTT.

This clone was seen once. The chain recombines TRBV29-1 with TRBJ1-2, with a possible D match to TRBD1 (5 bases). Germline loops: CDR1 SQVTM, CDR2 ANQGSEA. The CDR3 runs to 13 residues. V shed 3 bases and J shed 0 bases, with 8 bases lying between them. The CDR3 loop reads CSVDVGANYGYTF. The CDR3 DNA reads TGCAGCGTTGACGTAGGGGCTAACTATGGCTACACCTTC.

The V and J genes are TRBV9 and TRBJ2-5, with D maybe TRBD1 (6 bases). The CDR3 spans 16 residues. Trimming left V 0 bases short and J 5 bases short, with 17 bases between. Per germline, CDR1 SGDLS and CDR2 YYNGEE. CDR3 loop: CASSVGGHPIGETQYF. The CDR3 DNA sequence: TGTGCCAGCAGCGTAGGGGGACACCCAATCGGGGAGACCCAGTACTTC.

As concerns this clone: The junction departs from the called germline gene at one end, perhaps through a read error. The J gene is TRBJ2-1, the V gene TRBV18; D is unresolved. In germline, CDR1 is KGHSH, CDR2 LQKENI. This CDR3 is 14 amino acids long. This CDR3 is CASSPPTSYNEQFF. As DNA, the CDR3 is TGTGCCAGCTCCCCACCGACTTCATACAATGAGCAGTTCTTC.

Here the CDR3 DNA reads TGTGCCAGCAGTTCACAGGGCATTCAGTACTTC. Encoded protein: CASSSQGIQYF. The rearrangement links TRBV6-5 to TRBJ2-4; TRBD1 is a possible D gene (6 bases). The V gene lost 4 bases and the J gene lost 9 bases, with 7 bases spanning the gap. This CDR3 is 11 amino acids long. The V gene's germline CDR1 is MNHEY and CDR2 SVGAGI.

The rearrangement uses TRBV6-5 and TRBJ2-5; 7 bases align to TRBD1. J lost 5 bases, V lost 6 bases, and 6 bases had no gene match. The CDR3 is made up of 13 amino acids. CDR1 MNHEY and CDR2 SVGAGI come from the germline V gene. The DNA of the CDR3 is TGTGCCAGCAGCCCGACAGGGTTGGAGACCCAGTACTTC. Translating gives CASSPTGLETQYF.

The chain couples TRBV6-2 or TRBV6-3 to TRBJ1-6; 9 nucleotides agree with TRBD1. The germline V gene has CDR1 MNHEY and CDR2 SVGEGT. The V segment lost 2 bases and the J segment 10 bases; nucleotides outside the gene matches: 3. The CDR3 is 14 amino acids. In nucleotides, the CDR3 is TGTGCCAGCAGTTACGGACAGGGGTTCTCACCCCTCCACTTT. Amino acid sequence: CASSYGQGFSPLHF.